This is a list of T cell receptor beta chains from one sample in a study of CD8+ T cells in alopecia areata. Measured with immunoSEQ multiplex PCR; TCRdb has only the in-frame clones, and not every one. The sample lists hundreds of thousands of clones; around 65% were seen once. The sequencing used CD4+ T cells sorted from blood, collected between weeks 43 and 45, from a patient treated with tofacitinib. The receptors here all came from a human donor with alopecia areata. The CDR3 runs from the conserved cysteine through the conserved F or W. The order of the fields is V gene, D gene, clone size, J gene, CDR3 DNA, CDR3 protein. D genes are given only for firm matches. A row's size may be missing; if present it is once, few, many or a size class.

TRBV7-2	.	.	TRBJ1-5	TGTGCCAGCAGCTTAGCGGCAGCAGGCACAAATCAGCCCCAGCATTTT	CASSLAAAGTNQPQHF
TRBV4-3	.	.	TRBJ1-6	TGCGCCAGCAGCCAAGCCCAGGATTCACCCCTCCACTTT	CASSQAQDSPLHF
TRBV30	TRBD1	.	TRBJ1-1	TGTGCCTGGGGGACAGGGGCTGAAGCTTTCTTT	CAWGTGAEAFF
TRBV29-1	.	.	TRBJ1-3	TGCAGCGCAAGCGAGAGTCCCGTTTCTGGAAACACCATATATTTT	CSASESPVSGNTIYF
TRBV25-1	.	.	TRBJ1-5	TGTGCCAGCAGCCAGGGGAATCAGCCCCAGCATTTT	CASSQGNQPQHF
TRBV19	.	.	TRBJ1-4	TGTGCCAGTAGTATGTTTGGGTACGGGGCACAAGAAAAACTGTTTTTT	CASSMFGYGAQEKLFF
TRBV10-3	TRBD1	.	TRBJ1-1	TGTGCCATCAGCGGGACAGGGGGCTTTGGTGAAGCTTTCTTT	CAISGTGGFGEAFF
TRBV5-1	TRBD1	many	TRBJ2-2	TGCGCCAGCAGCCACCGGACAGGGGGGTCCACCGGGGAGCTGTTTTTT	CASSHRTGGSTGELFF
TRBV29-1	.	.	TRBJ1-2	TGCAGCGTTGGGCTATCGGGTGGCTACACCTTC	CSVGLSGGYTF
TRBV30	.	.	TRBJ1-6	TGTGCCTGGAGTTTTGCGGGTTCACCCCTCCACTTT	CAWSFAGSPLHF
TRBV7-2	.	.	TRBJ2-1	TGTGCCAGCAGCTTACTTGGTGAGCAGTTCTTC	CASSLLGEQFF
TRBV25-1	.	.	TRBJ2-7	TGTGCCAGCAGTGGACCACGACGGAGCTCCTACGAGCAGTACTTC	CASSGPRRSSYEQYF
TRBV29-1	.	.	TRBJ1-2	TGCACCACTTCTCCGCAGAACTATGGCTACACCTTC	CTTSPQNYGYTF
TRBV14	.	few	TRBJ1-2	TGTGCCAGCAGCCAAGGATCTGGGACCTATCCGGGGCTTTATGGCTACACCTTC	CASSQGSGTYPGLYGYTF
TRBV29-1	.	.	TRBJ1-2	TGCAGCGTTGCGGACGGGAGGATTGGCTACACCTTC	CSVADGRIGYTF
TRBV30	.	.	TRBJ2-5	TGTGCCTGGAGTAGTATTGGCGGCACGTACCAAGAGACCCAGTACTTC	CAWSSIGGTYQETQYF
TRBV6-1	.	.	TRBJ1-5	TGTGCCAGCAGTGAAGCGGGTAGCAATCAGCCCCAGCATTTT	CASSEAGSNQPQHF
TRBV25-1	TRBD1	.	TRBJ1-2	TGTGCCAGCAGGCCACCGGGACAGGAGCTAGGCTACACCTTC	CASRPPGQELGYTF
TRBV29-1	.	few	TRBJ1-2	TGCAGCGCCGAAGCCGGGGCCGATAACTATGGCTACACCTTC	CSAEAGADNYGYTF